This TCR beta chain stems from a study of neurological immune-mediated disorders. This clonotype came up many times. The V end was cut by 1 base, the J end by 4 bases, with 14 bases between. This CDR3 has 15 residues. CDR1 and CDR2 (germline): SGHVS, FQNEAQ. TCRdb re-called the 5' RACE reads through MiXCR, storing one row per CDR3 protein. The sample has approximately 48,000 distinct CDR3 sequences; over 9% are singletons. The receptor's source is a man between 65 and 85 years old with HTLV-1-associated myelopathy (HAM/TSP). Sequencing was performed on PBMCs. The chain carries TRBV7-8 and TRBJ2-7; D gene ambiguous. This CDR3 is CASSLDGRPTYEQYF. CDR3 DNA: TGTGCCAGCAGCTTAGATGGTAGGCCGACTTACGAGCAGTACTTC.